Listed here are 24 T cell receptor beta chains from one sample, sequenced in a study of T cell responses to AZD1222 COVID-19 vaccine. Sequencing was performed with immunoSEQ multiplex PCR; in TCRdb, only in-frame clones are kept and a portion is missing. The sample consists of 180,000 or so clones, just over 90% of them appearing once. Sample: peripheral blood, taken on day 0 of AZD1222 vaccination. All receptors come from an adult in good health.

This chain links TRBV5-1 with TRBJ1-3; no reliable D call. The CDR3 totals 17 residues. Germline V gene sequence: CDR1 SGHRS, CDR2 YFSETQ. The V gene lost 0 bases and the J gene lost 0 bases, with 13 bases spanning the gap. Written as DNA, the CDR3 is TGCGCCAGCAGCTTGGAGAGAAACCAACTCTCTGGAAACACCATATATTTT. Translated, it gives CASSLERNQLSGNTIYF.

This chain uses TRBV18 with TRBJ1-1; tentative D call: TRBD1 (6 bases). Trimming pared 2 bases from V and 0 bases from J, leaving 13 bases between. The CDR3 extends over 16 amino acids. CDR1 and CDR2 from the germline V gene are KGHSH and LQKENI. The CDR3 spells CASSPAGARMNTEAFF. CDR3 coding DNA: TGTGCCAGCTCACCAGCGGGGGCCCGAATGAACACTGAAGCTTTCTTT. The full variable domain, in which reference TRBV18 and TRBJ1-1 provide the parts outside the CDR3, is NAGVMQNPRHLVRRRGQEARLRCSPMKGHSHVYWYRQLPEEGLKFMVYLQKENIIDESGMPKERFSAEFPKEGPSILRIQQVVRGDSAAYFCASSPAGARMNTEAFFGQGTRLTVV.

The chain has TRBV2 and TRBJ1-5; unclear D gene. This CDR3 contains 12 residues. Trimming shortened V by 0 bases and J by 12 bases, and 9 bases separated the two germline ends. The germline V gene has CDR1 SNHLY and CDR2 FYNNEI. CDR3 sequence (DNA): TGTGCCAGCAGTGAAGCGAACAGCATCCAGCATTTT. Translation: CASSEANSIQHF.

The rearrangement links TRBV12-3 or TRBV12-4 to TRBJ1-5; D ambiguous. CDR3 length: 13 amino acids. V dropped 3 bases and J dropped 4 bases, with 7 bases sitting between them. The CDR3 loop reads CASSLKGNQPQHF. CDR3 bases: TGTGCCAGCAGTTTGAAGGGAAATCAGCCCCAGCATTTT.

Of note for this clone: This same CDR3 is encoded by further DNA sequences in the sample. This rearrangement joins TRBV10-1 to TRBJ1-1; D perhaps matches TRBD1 (6 bases). The CDR3 spans 14 residues. Germline lookup yields CDR1 WNHNN and CDR2 SYGVQD (reference sequence). Between the trimmed V and J ends, which lost 0 bases and 1 base, there was a span of 6 bases. The CDR3 here is CASSESTGNTEAFF. CDR3 coding DNA: TGCGCCAGCAGTGAGTCGACAGGGAACACTGAAGCTTTCTTT.

In DNA form, the CDR3 reads TGTGCCAGCACCAGATATCGCGACAGCTCCTACGAGCAGTACTTC. It encodes CASTRYRDSSYEQYF. This chain links TRBV2 with TRBJ2-7; D might be TRBD1 (5 bases). Between the trimmed V and J ends, which lost 7 bases and 0 bases, there was a span of 16 bases. Germline V gives CDR1 SNHLY, CDR2 FYNNEI. This CDR3 contains 15 residues.

The chain uses TRBV5-6 and TRBJ1-2; D uncertain. Trimming stripped 1 base from V and 3 bases from J, with 7 bases between. This CDR3 is built from 13 residues. Germline V CDR1 and CDR2: SGHDT, YYEEEE. The CDR3 sequence: CASSLLADYGYTF. The CDR3, as DNA: TGTGCCAGCAGCTTGTTAGCCGACTATGGCTACACCTTC.

The rearrangement uses TRBV11-2 and TRBJ2-7; D possibly corresponds to TRBD1 (5 bases). Per germline, CDR1 SGHAT and CDR2 FQNNGV. The CDR3 has 12 residues. With 1 base removed from V and 4 bases from J, the gap between germline ends came to 5 bases. As DNA, the CDR3 is TGTGCCAGCAGCTTAGCAGGGTACGAGCAGTACTTC. Its protein product is CASSLAGYEQYF.

The rearrangement links TRBV7-9 to TRBJ2-7; 7 bases are a match to TRBD1. The CDR3 covers 15 residues. V shed 5 bases, J shed 1 base, and the junction held 8 bases outside the gene matches. Germline-derived CDR1 and CDR2 are SEHNR and FQNEAQ (reference sequence). CDR3 protein: CASSQDLGQSYEQYF. The CDR3 region has the DNA TGTGCCAGCAGCCAAGACCTGGGACAGTCCTACGAGCAGTACTTC.

The rearrangement links TRBV19 to TRBJ1-1; TRBD1 might be the D (6 bases). This CDR3 comprises 16 residues. The V end was cut by 6 bases, the J end by 5 bases, with 22 bases between. In germline, CDR1 is LNHDA, CDR2 SQIVND (reference sequence). DNA of the CDR3: TGTGCCAGTAGCGGCTGGCAGGGGAGTCGGGGAACTGAAGCTTTCTTT. Translated: CASSGWQGSRGTEAFF.

The genes are TRBV6-5 and TRBJ2-1; D may be TRBD1 (6 bases). Germline CDR1 and CDR2: MNHEY and SVGAGI. Trimming stripped 8 bases from V and 3 bases from J, with 11 bases between. The CDR3 covers 13 residues. This CDR3 is CASRQENYNEQFF. DNA of the CDR3: TGTGCCAGCCGACAGGAAAACTACAATGAGCAGTTCTTC.

This clone has just one count. V gene TRBV30 combines with J gene TRBJ1-1, with TRBD1 identical over 8 bases. Germline CDR1 is GTSNPN and CDR2 is SVGIG (reference sequence). With V trimmed by 2 bases and J by 4 bases, 3 bases remained unmatched. The CDR3 totals 13 residues. This CDR3 reads CAWSIQGGTEAFF. In nucleotides, the CDR3 is TGTGCCTGGAGTATACAGGGGGGCACTGAAGCTTTCTTT.

This clone was observed many times. The V gene is TRBV18, the J gene TRBJ1-2; 7 bases align to TRBD1. CDR3 length: 14 residues. After removal of 2 bases from V and 10 bases from J, the junction contained 10 bases not matched to a gene. Germline CDR1 and CDR2: KGHSH and LQKENI. CDR3 in amino acids: CASSPIETGYFYTF. The CDR3 DNA sequence: TGTGCCAGCTCACCAATCGAGACAGGGTACTTCTACACCTTC.

This clone has more than one count but fewer than ten. V is TRBV18 and J is TRBJ1-2; the D gene is possibly TRBD1 (5 bases). With 3 bases removed from V and 2 bases from J, the gap between germline ends came to 10 bases. Germline CDR1 is KGHSH and CDR2 is LQKENI. CDR3 size: 14 residues. DNA for the CDR3: TGTGCCAGCTCACCCGGGACTACCAACTATGGCTACACCTTC. Its protein is CASSPGTTNYGYTF.

The chain uses TRBV6-5 and TRBJ1-3, with TRBD1 matching 8 bases. V shed 2 bases, J shed 4 bases, and the junction held 4 bases outside the gene matches. The CDR3 is 15 amino acids. Looked up from germline, CDR1 is MNHEY and CDR2 is SVGAGI. The CDR3 DNA reads TGTGCCAGCAGTTACGAGACAGGGGTGGGAAACACCATATATTTT. It codes for CASSYETGVGNTIYF.

The gene calls are TRBV19 and TRBJ2-3; D is undetermined. This CDR3 is 13 amino acids long. The germline V gene encodes CDR1 LNHDA and CDR2 SQIVND (reference sequence). Trimming pared 4 bases from V and 5 bases from J, leaving 10 bases between. The CDR3 DNA follows: TGTGCCAGTAGTACGAGTGGGCGAGATACGCAGTATTTT. It translates to CASSTSGRDTQYF.

The V call is TRBV5-1, the J call TRBJ2-1; TRBD2 agrees at 9 bases. Germline CDR1 SGHRS, CDR2 YFSETQ. This CDR3 region has 16 residues. The V and J ends lost 0 bases and 8 bases, in that order; junction bases with no gene match: 9. The CDR3 bases are TGCGCCAGCAGCTTGGGAGTCAGCGGGGGGCTCGATGAGCAGTTCTTC. It specifies CASSLGVSGGLDEQFF.

This chain joins TRBV18 and TRBJ2-3; TRBD1 is a possible D gene (6 bases). CDR3 length equals 14 residues. Trimming shortened V by 6 bases and J by 6 bases, and 16 bases separated the two germline ends. Germline V gene lookup returns CDR1 KGHSH and CDR2 LQKENI. The CDR3 nucleotides are TGTGCCAGCTCCTCCCCCCACAGGGCTGATACGCAGTATTTT. Translated, it gives CASSSPHRADTQYF.

The rearrangement joins TRBV2 to TRBJ1-2; D call uncertain. Trimming took 6 bases from V and 8 from J, leaving 19 bases between them. Per the germline V gene, CDR1 is SNHLY and CDR2 is FYNNEI. The CDR3 is 14 amino acids. CDR3: CASSGRPVYYGYTF. CDR3 coding DNA: TGTGCCAGCAGCGGACGGCCCGTCTATTACGGCTACACCTTC.

This chain connects TRBV19 to TRBJ1-3; D gene uncertain. V was clipped by 7 bases and J by 6 bases, with 16 bases between them. Germline V gives CDR1 LNHDA, CDR2 SQIVND (reference sequence). The length of the CDR3 is 14 residues. CDR3 sequence: CASTPVHRANTIYF. The CDR3 DNA follows: TGTGCCAGTACCCCAGTGCACCGGGCAAACACCATATATTTT.

The V gene is TRBV6-4, the J gene TRBJ1-1; maybe TRBD1 (5 bases). The germline V and J ends were trimmed by 5 bases and 1 base, with 11 bases remaining between them. CDR3 length: 14 amino acids. Germline CDR1 and CDR2: MRHNA and SNTAGT. CDR3 residues: CASSHTGQNTEAFF. The CDR3 region has the DNA TGTGCCAGCAGTCACACAGGACAGAACACTGAAGCTTTCTTT.

V usage is TRBV19 and J usage is TRBJ1-2, with 11 positions matching TRBD1. CDR3 length equals 15 residues. Germline CDR1 and CDR2: LNHDA and SQIVND (reference sequence). J was trimmed by 2 bases and V by 6 bases; bases with no gene match: 5. The DNA of the CDR3 is TGTGCCAGTAGCCGGACAGGGGGCCAAAACTATGGCTACACCTTC. It yields the protein CASSRTGGQNYGYTF.

This clone was seen more than once but under ten times. The rearrangement uses TRBV27 and TRBJ2-1; perhaps D is TRBD1 or TRBD2 (6 bases each). The V end lost 5 bases, the J end lost 9 bases, and 17 bases lay between the germline ends. From germline, CDR1 is MNHEY and CDR2 SMNVEV (reference sequence). This CDR3 comprises 14 residues. The CDR3 nucleotides read TGTGCCAGCAGTGCCCGTAGGGGGGACGGTGAGCAGTTCTTC. Its protein is CASSARRGDGEQFF.

The rearrangement joins TRBV6-5 to TRBJ2-7, with D hard to call. This CDR3 comprises 14 residues. Per the germline V gene, CDR1 is MNHEY and CDR2 is SVGAGI. Between the trimmed V and J ends, which lost 0 bases and 1 base, there was a span of 7 bases. CDR3 in amino acids: CASSYSETSYEQYF. As DNA, the CDR3 is TGTGCCAGCAGTTACTCGGAGACTTCCTACGAGCAGTACTTC.